The 10 T cell receptor beta chains reported below all come from one sample, sequenced in a study of T cell responses to AZD1222 COVID-19 vaccine. Repertoires were generated with immunoSEQ multiplex PCR, while TCRdb's copy carries only in-frame clones and drops some. The table lists 95,000 to 130,000 clones, 70% to 90% of them singletons. Material: peripheral blood, obtained on day 0 of MenACWY control vaccination. All receptors come from an adult in good health.

This chain connects TRBV7-2 to TRBJ2-3; 10 bases line up with TRBD2. CDR1 and CDR2 (germline): SGHTA, FQGNSA. V was pared by 3 bases and J by 6 bases, with 6 bases of the junction left unmatched. The CDR3 length is 15 residues. The CDR3 DNA follows: TGTGCCAGCAGCTTCGCCCTAGCGGGGGCGGATACGCAGTATTTT. Its translation is CASSFALAGADTQYF.

This sequence joins TRBV27 and TRBJ2-7; the D gene is possibly TRBD1 (5 bases). V lost 4 bases to trimming and J lost 0 bases, with 13 bases between them. The CDR3 runs to 15 residues. Germline V CDR1 and CDR2: MNHEY, SMNVEV (reference sequence). The CDR3 nucleotides read TGTGCCAGCAGTTCACAGGTGAAAAGCTCCTACGAGCAGTACTTC. Its protein product is CASSSQVKSSYEQYF.

The chain uses TRBV28 and TRBJ1-1; D is unresolved. V lost 5 bases, J lost 6 bases, and 19 bases lay in between. This CDR3 has 15 amino acids. The germline V gene has CDR1 MDHEN and CDR2 SYDVKM. The CDR3 sequence: CASSPAGSSKAEAFF. The CDR3 DNA is TGTGCCAGCAGTCCCGCCGGGTCTTCGAAGGCTGAAGCTTTCTTT.

The chain employs TRBV7-2 and TRBJ2-5; D possibly corresponds to TRBD1 (5 bases). The CDR3 is made up of 13 amino acids. With 3 bases removed from V and 6 bases from J, the gap between germline ends came to 11 bases. Germline CDR1 is SGHTA and CDR2 is FQGNSA. Here the CDR3 reads CASSLDMGKTQYF. The DNA for the CDR3 is TGTGCCAGCAGCTTGGACATGGGGAAGACCCAGTACTTC.

V gene TRBV19 combines with J gene TRBJ1-1; D unclear. V gave up 3 bases and J gave up 4 bases, with 6 bases separating them. Germline loops: CDR1 LNHDA, CDR2 SQIVND (reference sequence). The CDR3 contains 12 residues. In DNA, the CDR3 is TGTGCCAGTAGTATGGGTGGCACTGAAGCTTTCTTT. Its protein is CASSMGGTEAFF.

This clone was detected only a few times. This sequence joins TRBV4-3 and TRBJ2-7; the match to TRBD1 covers 7 bases. The V gene end was trimmed by 3 bases and the J gene end by 1 base; junction bases not matched to a gene: 3. The CDR3 extends over 14 amino acids. Germline V CDR1 and CDR2: LGHNA, YSLEER. Written as DNA, the CDR3 is TGCGCCAGCAGCCAGGACAGGATTTCCTACGAGCAGTACTTC. This sequence encodes CASSQDRISYEQYF.

The chain couples TRBV11-2 to TRBJ2-5; D assignment may be TRBD1 or TRBD2 (5 bases each). V was shortened by 4 bases and J by 1 base, with 10 bases between the two germline ends. This CDR3 comprises 14 residues. Germline V CDR1 and CDR2: SGHAT, FQNNGV. CDR3 in DNA: TGTGCCAGCAGCTCCCGGGACGGCCAAGAGACCCAGTACTTC. Translation: CASSSRDGQETQYF.

The genes are TRBV19 and TRBJ1-3; possible D gene TRBD1, 5 bases. Trimming shortened V by 3 bases and J by 2 bases, and 17 bases separated the two germline ends. Germline V gives CDR1 LNHDA, CDR2 SQIVND (reference sequence). The CDR3 length is 17 residues. This CDR3 is CASSISRGRRTGNTIYF. The CDR3 DNA reads as TGTGCCAGTAGTATTTCGAGGGGAAGAAGGACTGGAAACACCATATATTTT.

V usage is TRBV24-1 and J usage is TRBJ1-4; D may be TRBD1 (6 bases). Trimming removed 5 bases from V and 0 bases from J, with 12 bases in between. The CDR3 covers 16 residues. Germline CDR1 is KGHDR and CDR2 is SFDVKD. The CDR3 sequence: CATSAPGGATNEKLFF. The CDR3 DNA is TGTGCCACCAGTGCACCCGGGGGCGCAACTAATGAAAAACTGTTTTTT.

The rearrangement uses TRBV10-3 and TRBJ2-5; no firm D call. The length of the CDR3 is 13 residues. Germline assignment: CDR1 ENHRY and CDR2 SYGVKD. Deletions cut 6 bases from V and 0 bases from J, with 8 bases between. CDR3 nucleotides: TGTGCCATCAGCACTCTGCACCAAGAGACCCAGTACTTC. Translation gives CAISTLHQETQYF.